A selection of T cell receptor beta chains follows, all from one sample in a study of Graves' ophthalmopathy and Graves' hyperthyroidism. TCRdb used MiXCR to reprocess the multiplex PCR reads, holding one entry per CDR3 protein. The sample includes 400,000 to 450,000 distinct CDR3 sequences, roughly 20% of them seen just once. Sequencing was done on a sample of peripheral blood. The origin of the receptors is a woman aged 18 to 35 with stable Graves' hyperthyroidism. CDR3s include the opening cysteine and the closing phenylalanine or tryptophan. D genes are given only for firm matches. Rows may omit the clone size; those that give it use once, few, many or a size class.

V	size	J	D	DNA	CDR3
TRBV12-3/TRBV12-4	few	TRBJ2-4	NA	TGTGCCAGCAGCCCTGGGGGCAACATTCAGTACTTC	CASSPGGNIQYF
TRBV5-1	many	TRBJ1-5	NA	TGCGCCAGCAGCTTGGAAGTCAATCAGCCCCAGCATTTT	CASSLEVNQPQHF
TRBV6-2/TRBV6-3	many	TRBJ1-2	NA	TGTGCCAGCAAGGGTAGTGGAGTTGGCTACACCTTC	CASKGSGVGYTF
TRBV19	few	TRBJ2-6	NA	TGTGCCAGTAGTATTTCCGGGGTACCTGGGGCCAACGTCCTGACTTTC	CASSISGVPGANVLTF
TRBV2	few	TRBJ1-2	NA	TGTGCCAGCAGTGAAGCTAGAGGGGAGAACTATGGCTACACCTTC	CASSEARGENYGYTF
TRBV20-1	many	TRBJ1-2	NA	TGCAGTGCTAGCTGGGGCGGCTACACCTTC	CSASWGGYTF
TRBV20-1	many	TRBJ2-5	NA	TGCAGTGCTCGGGAAACGGGGGCACCTCAAGAGACCCAGTACTTC	CSARETGAPQETQYF
TRBV6-1	many	TRBJ1-1	NA	TGTGCCAGCAAGATGAACACTGAAGCTTTCTTT	CASKMNTEAFF
TRBV2	NA	TRBJ2-7	NA	TGTGCCAGCAGTGAAGCGGGACCATGGTCAGGGGAATACGAGCAGTACTTC	CASSEAGPWSGEYEQYF
TRBV19	few	TRBJ1-2	NA	TGTGCCAGTCGGGACCGGCTTTCTGGCTACACCTTC	CASRDRLSGYTF
TRBV7-2	many	TRBJ2-7	NA	TGTGCCAGCAGCTTAGCGTCTGTCGGTAACGAGCAGTACTTC	CASSLASVGNEQYF
TRBV4-1	NA	TRBJ2-2	TRBD1	TGCGCCAGCAGCCAAAGGTTTGGGACAGGTCGTGTCACCGGGGAGCTGTTTTTT	CASSQRFGTGRVTGELFF
TRBV12-5	many	TRBJ2-7	NA	TGTGCTAGTGGTTTCGGAATCTCCTACGAGCAGTACTTC	CASGFGISYEQYF
TRBV13	many	TRBJ2-7	TRBD2	TGTGCCAGCAGCTCGACGGGAGGGACTTACTACGAGCAGTACTTC	CASSSTGGTYYEQYF
TRBV18	few	TRBJ2-2	NA	TGTGCCAGCTCACCATTCGGGACGAACACCGGGGAGCTGTTTTTT	CASSPFGTNTGELFF
TRBV12-3/TRBV12-4	many	TRBJ1-2	NA	TGTGCCAGCAGACTAGGGGGGGCGCGTGGCTACACCTTC	CASRLGGARGYTF
TRBV18	many	TRBJ2-5	NA	TGTGCCAGCTCACCACGTCGTGGGGGGGGCGAGGAGACCCAGTACTTC	CASSPRRGGGEETQYF
TRBV28	many	TRBJ1-6	NA	TGTGCCAGCAGTCGAGAAGGGCGGTCACCCCTCCACTTT	CASSREGRSPLHF
TRBV7-7	many	TRBJ2-2	NA	TGTGCTAGCTCCGGGGCGAGCGGGGAGCTGTTTTTT	CASSGASGELFF
TRBV6-8	NA	TRBJ1-2	TRBD1	TGTGCCAGCAGTTATCATCTCGGCGAGGGGGCGAATGGCTACACCTTC	CASSYHLGEGANGYTF
TRBV19	many	TRBJ2-2	TRBD2	TGTGCCAGTAGTCCCCGTCGGGTAGCGGGAGTAAACACCGGGGAGCTGTTTTTT	CASSPRRVAGVNTGELFF
TRBV10-3	many	TRBJ2-7	NA	TGTGCCATCAGTGAGCGCGCGGACGAGCAGTACTTC	CAISERADEQYF
TRBV20-1	many	TRBJ2-5	TRBD1	TGCAGTGCTAGAGGACAGGGGGTTCAAGAGACCCAGTACTTC	CSARGQGVQETQYF
TRBV7-9	many	TRBJ2-7	NA	TGTGCCAGCAGCTTAACTAAGAGCTCCTACGAGCAGTACTTC	CASSLTKSSYEQYF
TRBV24-1	few	TRBJ2-6	NA	TGTGCCACCAGTGTCTGGATCTCTGGGGCCAACGTCCTGACTTTC	CATSVWISGANVLTF
TRBV12-3/TRBV12-4	many	TRBJ2-4	NA	TGTGCCAGTCCCCAAGGCCCAGGGACACAAAGAAATACCAAAAACATTCAGTACTTC	CASPQGPGTQRNTKNIQYF
TRBV29-1	NA	TRBJ2-7	TRBD2	TGCAGCGTTGGGACTAGCGGGAGTGTCTACGAGCAGTACTTC	CSVGTSGSVYEQYF
TRBV4-2	NA	TRBJ1-6	NA	TGTGCCAGCAGCCAAGATCGGGGGATGAATTCACCCCTCCACTTT	CASSQDRGMNSPLHF
TRBV24-1	many	TRBJ1-5	NA	TGTGCCACCAGTGACTCGAATCAGCCCCAGCATTTT	CATSDSNQPQHF
TRBV6-2/TRBV6-3	many	TRBJ2-7	NA	TGTGCCAGCAGACGCCAAACTCCCCGGCCCCTCGACGAGCAGTACTTC	CASRRQTPRPLDEQYF
TRBV6-1	NA	TRBJ1-3	NA	TGTGCCAGCAGTGAACAGATCCTCCCGGGAAACACCATATATTTT	CASSEQILPGNTIYF
TRBV20-1	many	TRBJ2-6	TRBD1	TGCAGTGCTAGGGACAGGGGTCGTGGGGCCAACGTCCTGACTTTC	CSARDRGRGANVLTF
TRBV18	few	TRBJ2-2	NA	TGTGCCAGCTCACCCCTCACTGGACACGAGGAAATCGGGGAGCTGTTTTTT	CASSPLTGHEEIGELFF
TRBV12-3/TRBV12-4	many	TRBJ2-7	NA	TGTGCCAGCAGTCCCAGGCCCCTGCCGTCCTACGAGCAGTACTTC	CASSPRPLPSYEQYF
TRBV20-1	many	TRBJ1-5	NA	TGCAGTGCTAGAGATCGAGACACCCTGTATAGCAATCAGCCCCAGCATTTT	CSARDRDTLYSNQPQHF
TRBV28	medium-sized	TRBJ2-5	TRBD2	TGTGCCAGCAGAAGACTAGCGGAGGAGACCCAGTACTTC	CASRRLAEETQYF
TRBV12-3/TRBV12-4	many	TRBJ2-4	NA	TGTGCCAGCAGTTTAGGGTTAGACATTCAGTACTTC	CASSLGLDIQYF
TRBV6-1	many	TRBJ2-6	TRBD1	TGTGCCAGCAGTGGACAGGGGGCGCAGGGGGCCAACGTCCTGACTTTC	CASSGQGAQGANVLTF
TRBV15	many	TRBJ1-2	NA	TGTGCCACCAGCAGAGATGGTGCCAGCTATGGCTACACCTTC	CATSRDGASYGYTF
TRBV6-1	few	TRBJ2-7	TRBD1	TGTGCCAGCGGGACAGCTTGGGACGAGCAGTACTTC	CASGTAWDEQYF
TRBV29-1	many	TRBJ2-7	NA	TGCAGCGTTGAGGGACCGGGTGAAGAATACGAGCAGTACTTC	CSVEGPGEEYEQYF
TRBV2	many	TRBJ2-7	TRBD1	TGTGCCAGCAGGTCACAGGGGGTCAACTACGAGCAGTACTTC	CASRSQGVNYEQYF
TRBV20-1	many	TRBJ1-1	NA	TGCAGTGCTAGAGACCCTAACCTCGGGAACACTGAAGCTTTCTTT	CSARDPNLGNTEAFF
TRBV5-1	NA	TRBJ2-5	NA	TGCGCCAGCAGCTTGGTGGCAAGGAACCAAGAGACCCAGTACTTC	CASSLVARNQETQYF
TRBV27	many	TRBJ2-6	TRBD1	TGTGCCAGCAGGCGGACAGGGGGCGCTGGGGCCAACGTCCTGACTTTC	CASRRTGGAGANVLTF
TRBV6-5	many	TRBJ1-2	TRBD1	TGTGCCAGCAGTTACTCCGGGACAGGGTGGTATGGCTACACCTTC	CASSYSGTGWYGYTF
TRBV6-4	many	TRBJ2-2	NA	TGTGCCAGCAGTGAGTCCCCCACCGGGGAGCTGTTTTTT	CASSESPTGELFF
TRBV6-2/TRBV6-3	many	TRBJ1-5	NA	TGTGCCAGCAGTTACAGTCCAGGCAGCAATCAGCCCCAGCATTTT	CASSYSPGSNQPQHF
TRBV6-2/TRBV6-3	NA	TRBJ2-1	TRBD2	TGTGCCAGCAGTTCCTTACTAGCGGGGGTGTACAATGAGCAGTTCTTC	CASSSLLAGVYNEQFF